This T cell receptor (beta chain) was observed in a study of T cell changes during pregnancy in multiple sclerosis. Germline CDR1 GTSNPN, CDR2 SVGIG (reference sequence). This CDR3 contains 12 residues. Using immunoSEQ multiplex PCR, the repertoire was profiled, and TCRdb retains in-frame clones only, with some absent. Found here are fewer than 40,000 clones, 75% to 95% of them singletons; the top ten hold 0.47%. The source material was CD4+ T cells from peripheral blood mononuclear cells, sampled in the first trimester of pregnancy. The sequence was collected from a female donor in good health, enrolled as a control in a pregnancy study. This chain uses TRBV30 with TRBJ2-3; D is perhaps TRBD2 (5 bases). The CDR3: CALDYPTDTQYF. CDR3 DNA sequence: TGTGCTCTAGACTACCCCACAGATACGCAGTATTTT.